Listed here are 29 T cell receptor beta chains from one sample, sequenced in a study of response to subunit inactivated influenza vaccine. One entry per CDR3 protein, called by TCRdb with MiXCR from the RT-PCR reads. This table has 590,000 or so distinct CDR3 sequences, approximately 15% appearing once. The starting material was PBMCs from blood, obtained less than 15 days before vaccination. These receptors all stem from a man between 45 and 60 years old who received an inactivated influenza vaccine.

This clonotype was seen a handful of times. The rearrangement joins TRBV6-5 to TRBJ1-4; 9 nucleotides line up with TRBD1. CDR1 and CDR2 from the germline V gene are MNHEY and SVGAGI. The length of the CDR3 is 15 residues. Losses at the gene ends were 0 bases for V and 5 bases for J; bases not matched to a gene: 1. In nucleotides, the CDR3 is TGTGCCAGCAGTTACTCGACAGGGGGAAATGAAAAACTGTTTTTT. Amino acids: CASSYSTGGNEKLFF.

A few counts support this clonotype. The CDR3 reads CASSPRSGNGELFF. DNA for the CDR3: TGCGCCAGCAGCCCCCGGTCTGGGAACGGGGAGCTGTTTTTT. The rearrangement links TRBV5-1 to TRBJ2-2; D unresolved. Trimming left V 4 bases short and J 7 bases short, with 14 bases between. The CDR3 is made up of 14 amino acids. In germline, CDR1 is SGHRS, CDR2 YFSETQ.

The rearrangement joins TRBV20-1 to TRBJ2-2; D gene ambiguous. Germline CDR1 is DFQATT and CDR2 is SNEGSKA (reference sequence). The CDR3 has 12 residues. Here the CDR3 DNA reads TGCGGGGTGGGGTATCCCACCGGGGAGCTGTTTTTT. Protein product: CGVGYPTGELFF.

This clonotype was counted ten times or more. J is TRBJ2-2 and V is TRBV20-1, with unresolved D. This CDR3 has 16 amino acids. Germline V gene data show CDR1 as DFQATT and CDR2 as SNEGSKA (reference sequence). This CDR3 is CSTHKGEGRNTGELFF. The CDR3 nucleotides are TGCAGCACACATAAGGGCGAAGGGCGGAACACCGGGGAGCTGTTTTTT.

The chain recombines TRBV6-2 or TRBV6-3 with TRBJ2-3, with unresolved D. Per germline, CDR1 MNHEY and CDR2 SVGEGT. This CDR3 is built from 15 residues. The V gene lost 6 bases and the J gene lost 3 bases, with 16 bases spanning the gap. This chain's CDR3 is CASRKGPLGTDTQYF. The CDR3 region has the DNA TGTGCCAGCAGGAAAGGACCACTTGGGACAGATACGCAGTATTTT.

The chain combines TRBV29-1 with TRBJ2-7; 12 bases are a match to TRBD2. This CDR3 is 16 amino acids long. With V trimmed by 3 bases and J by 2 bases, 8 bases remained unmatched. Germline lookup yields CDR1 SQVTM and CDR2 ANQGSEA. The CDR3 DNA is TGCAGCGTTGAGATAGGACTAGCGGGGACCCCCTACGAGCAGTACTTC. Its protein is CSVEIGLAGTPYEQYF.

This clonotype was seen a handful of times. V is TRBV7-2 and J is TRBJ1-5, with D unclear. CDR3 size: 14 residues. V was trimmed by 6 bases and J by 3 bases, leaving 12 bases between them. CDR1 and CDR2 from the germline V gene are SGHTA and FQGNSA. CDR3 residues: CASRLGGTNQPQHF. DNA of the CDR3: TGTGCCAGCAGACTCGGAGGCACCAATCAGCCCCAGCATTTT.

V gene TRBV24-1 combines with J gene TRBJ2-7; no definite D call. The CDR3 is made up of 14 amino acids. Trimming cost V 1 base and J 5 bases, with 11 bases left between them. CDR1 is KGHDR and CDR2 is SFDVKD in the germline V gene. The CDR3 region has the DNA TGTGCCACCAGTGATTTACCCAGGAGCAACGAGCAGTACTTC. The encoded protein is CATSDLPRSNEQYF.

The CDR3 DNA follows: TGCAGTGCCCCGGCCGGGTATAGCAATCAGCCCCAGCATTTT. It specifies CSAPAGYSNQPQHF. The chain uses TRBV20-1 and TRBJ1-5; D unclear. The length of the CDR3 is 14 residues. Deletions cut 6 bases from V and 0 bases from J, with 12 bases between. Germline V gene data show CDR1 as DFQATT and CDR2 as SNEGSKA (reference sequence).

This clonotype was observed many times. The CDR3 nucleotides are TGTGCCAGCAGTCCCCCTAGGGGTACCCAGTACTTC. This gives the protein CASSPPRGTQYF. The rearrangement uses TRBV28 and TRBJ2-5, with D tentatively TRBD1 (5 bases). V gave up 5 bases and J gave up 8 bases, with 12 bases separating them. Germline CDR1 and CDR2: MDHEN and SYDVKM. This CDR3 spans 12 amino acids. The full variable domain, completed using reference TRBV28 and TRBJ2-5, is DVKVTQSSRYLVKRTGEKVFLECVQDMDHENMFWYRQDPGLGLRLIYFSYDVKMKEKGDIPEGYSVSREKKERFSLILESASTNQTSMYLCASSPPRGTQYFGPGTRLLVL.

This clonotype was found many times. The genes are TRBV5-5 and TRBJ2-2; D not certain. Trimming pared 0 bases from V and 6 bases from J, leaving 9 bases between. Germline CDR1 reads SGHKS; CDR2 reads YYEKEE (reference sequence). This CDR3 is 14 amino acids long. As DNA, the CDR3 is TGTGCCAGCAGCTTGGACCGGCCTCCCGGGGAGCTGTTTTTT. This gives the protein CASSLDRPPGELFF.

This rearrangement joins TRBV4-3 to TRBJ2-7; no firm D call. CDR1 and CDR2 (germline): LGHNA, YSLEER. Between the trimmed V and J ends, which lost 0 bases and 2 bases, there was a span of 8 bases. The length of the CDR3 is 14 residues. The DNA for the CDR3 is TGCGCCAGCAGCCAAGACCACGGAACCTACGAGCAGTACTTC. Amino acids: CASSQDHGTYEQYF.

This clonotype has a count of ten or more. At one end, the junction sequence differs from germline, possibly due to a read error. This chain joins TRBV5-1 and TRBJ1-1; possibly TRBD1 for D (5 bases). From germline, CDR1 is SGHRS and CDR2 YFSETQ. The CDR3 spans 12 residues. Here the CDR3 DNA reads TGTGCCAGCAGCTTTGGGGGCACTGAAGCTTTCTTT. It translates to CASSFGGTEAFF.

This clonotype turned up a few times. The V gene is TRBV4-3, the J gene TRBJ2-7; 9 nucleotides line up with TRBD1. CDR3 length equals 14 residues. Per the germline V gene, CDR1 is LGHNA and CDR2 is YSLEER. V lost 0 bases, J lost 7 bases, and 4 bases stayed unmatched. This chain's CDR3 is CASSQDPQGAEQYF. Here the CDR3 DNA reads TGCGCCAGCAGCCAAGATCCACAGGGGGCTGAGCAGTACTTC.

At least ten counts were recorded for this clonotype. This chain joins TRBV7-2 and TRBJ1-2; the match to TRBD1 covers 7 bases. Germline assignment: CDR1 SGHTA and CDR2 FQGNSA. The length of the CDR3 is 14 residues. Trimming took 1 base from V and 5 from J; bases not matched to a gene: 4. The CDR3 reads CASSLVGGGYGYTF. Written as DNA, the CDR3 is TGTGCCAGCAGCTTAGTAGGGGGCGGGTATGGCTACACCTTC.

The chain combines TRBV20-1 with TRBJ2-3; 10 bases agree with TRBD2. Germline assignment: CDR1 DFQATT and CDR2 SNEGSKA (reference sequence). The CDR3 length is 17 residues. Unmatched junction bases numbered 17, after V lost 8 bases and J lost 3 bases. As DNA, the CDR3 is TGCAGTCTACTCCCCCTAGCGGGGGCCGAAGGTACAGATACGCAGTATTTT. As protein: CSLLPLAGAEGTDTQYF.

This clonotype was counted ten times or more. The chain links TRBV4-2 to TRBJ2-2; D unclear. The CDR3 runs to 14 residues. Trimming took off 2 bases at V and 7 bases at J, with 11 bases between the two ends. Germline CDR1 LGHNA, CDR2 YNFKEQ. Here the CDR3 reads CASSQNLENGELFF. CDR3 in DNA: TGTGCCAGCAGCCAAAATCTCGAGAACGGGGAGCTGTTTTTT.

The table lists this clonotype with a few counts. The chain is built from TRBV7-2 and TRBJ1-2; 9 bases line up with TRBD1. Looked up from germline, CDR1 is SGHTA and CDR2 is FQGNSA. The V segment lost 4 bases and the J segment 6 bases; nucleotides outside the gene matches: 6. This CDR3 is built from 14 residues. CDR3 sequence reads: CASSSQTGGNGYTF. The CDR3, as DNA: TGTGCCAGCAGCTCCCAGACAGGGGGAAATGGCTACACCTTC.

This clonotype has more than one count but fewer than ten. This rearrangement joins TRBV12-3 or TRBV12-4 to TRBJ2-7, with D unclear. The CDR3 consists of 12 residues. V was pared by 5 bases and J by 6 bases, with 11 bases between. CDR3 residues: CASSSTVGEQYF. The CDR3 DNA is TGTGCCAGCAGTAGCACCGTAGGCGAGCAGTACTTC.

In DNA form, the CDR3 reads TGTGCCATCAAGCAAGGACCAGGGGAGGAGACCCAGTACTTC. It is translated as CAIKQGPGEETQYF. The chain has TRBV10-3 and TRBJ2-5; perhaps TRBD1 as D (6 bases). The germline V gene encodes CDR1 ENHRY and CDR2 SYGVKD. Trimming removed 7 bases at V and 5 bases at J, with 17 bases between. The CDR3 has 14 amino acids.

This clonotype was detected a few times. The J gene is TRBJ2-3, the V gene TRBV20-1; 11 bases match TRBD2. Unmatched junction bases numbered 10, after V lost 0 bases and J lost 2 bases. The CDR3 consists of 18 residues. Per germline, CDR1 DFQATT and CDR2 SNEGSKA (reference sequence). CDR3 amino acids: CSARDTASGGPITDTQYF. The CDR3 coding sequence is TGCAGTGCTAGAGATACCGCTAGCGGGGGGCCAATCACAGATACGCAGTATTTT.

The chain's CDR3 is CASSQDNSPGFQQFF. The CDR3 region has the DNA TGCGCCAGCAGCCAAGATAACTCCCCCGGGTTTCAGCAGTTCTTC. The chain is built from TRBV4-3 and TRBJ2-1, with D unclear. With 0 bases removed from V and 11 bases from J, the gap between germline ends came to 17 bases. The CDR3 has 15 amino acids. Germline loops: CDR1 LGHNA, CDR2 YSLEER.

This clonotype was counted only a few times. The chain recombines TRBV11-2 with TRBJ2-5; a possible D gene is TRBD1 (7 bases). This CDR3 is 16 amino acids long. Trimming shortened V by 5 bases and J by 5 bases, and 21 bases separated the two germline ends. Germline-derived CDR1 and CDR2 are SGHAT and FQNNGV. CDR3 residues: CASSRRGDRVVETQYF. The DNA of the CDR3 is TGTGCCAGCAGCCGGAGGGGAGACAGGGTGGTGGAGACCCAGTACTTC.

This clonotype showed up many times. The rearrangement links TRBV3-1 to TRBJ2-1; TRBD2 aligns across 8 bases. The germline V gene has CDR1 LGHDT and CDR2 YNNKEL (reference sequence). The CDR3 loop spans 16 amino acids. Germline trimming cut 0 bases from V and 7 bases from J; bases unmatched to any gene: 8. CDR3 sequence (DNA): TGTGCCAGCAGCCAAGATATGAGCGGGAGTAGGAATGAGCAGTTCTTC. Translation: CASSQDMSGSRNEQFF.

This clonotype was counted a few times. The chain employs TRBV20-1 and TRBJ2-3, with a weak D call TRBD1 (5 bases). Germline assignment: CDR1 DFQATT and CDR2 SNEGSKA (reference sequence). V lost 1 base, J lost 0 bases, and 23 bases lay in between. The CDR3 sequence is 19 residues long. The CDR3 here is CSARGGFDASYPSTDTQYF. In nucleotides, the CDR3 is TGCAGTGCTAGAGGGGGCTTCGACGCTTCGTACCCTAGCACAGATACGCAGTATTTT.

This chain joins TRBV5-1 and TRBJ2-5; 7 nucleotides align to TRBD2. The length of the CDR3 is 15 residues. Germline V gene data show CDR1 as SGHRS and CDR2 as YFSETQ. V trimming: 4 bases; J trimming: 3 bases; junction bases outside the gene matches: 9. The CDR3 nucleotides are TGCGCCAGCAGCGGACTGATGGGGGGGAAAGAGACCCAGTACTTC. It translates to CASSGLMGGKETQYF.

CDR3 nucleotides: TGTGCCAGCAGCCTAGAGGACAGCTCCTATAATTCACCCCTCCACTTT. Its translation is CASSLEDSSYNSPLHF. The chain has TRBV9 and TRBJ1-6; possible D gene TRBD1, 6 bases. Trimming pared 4 bases from V and 0 bases from J, leaving 11 bases between. CDR1 SGDLS and CDR2 YYNGEE come from the germline V gene. This CDR3 region has 16 residues.

This chain joins TRBV7-2 and TRBJ1-1, with 9 bases identical to TRBD1. V lost 5 bases to trimming and J lost 4 bases; unmatched junction nucleotides: 5. The length of the CDR3 is 14 residues. Germline assignment: CDR1 SGHTA and CDR2 FQGNSA. The CDR3 region is CASSAQGAGTEAFF. CDR3 nucleotides: TGTGCCAGCAGCGCACAGGGGGCTGGCACTGAAGCTTTCTTT.

The rearrangement uses TRBV7-2 and TRBJ2-1; TRBD2 is a possible D gene (5 bases). The V gene's germline CDR1 is SGHTA and CDR2 FQGNSA. The V end lost 5 bases, the J end lost 5 bases, and 16 bases lay between the germline ends. The CDR3 loop spans 15 amino acids. The CDR3 loop reads CASSASRVQNNEQFF. CDR3 sequence (DNA): TGTGCCAGCAGCGCCTCGAGGGTACAGAACAATGAGCAGTTCTTC.